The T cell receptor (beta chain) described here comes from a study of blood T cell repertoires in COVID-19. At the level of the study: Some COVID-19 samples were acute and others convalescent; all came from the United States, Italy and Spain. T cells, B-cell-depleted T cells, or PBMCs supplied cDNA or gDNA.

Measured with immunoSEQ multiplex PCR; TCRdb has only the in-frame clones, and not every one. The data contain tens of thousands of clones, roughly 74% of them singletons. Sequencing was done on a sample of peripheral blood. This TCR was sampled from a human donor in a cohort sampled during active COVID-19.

The CDR3 DNA reads TGTGCCAGCAGCTTAGCGTCGGGGGGCTTCGGTGAAGCTTTCTTT. Translation gives CASSLASGGFGEAFF. This chain connects TRBV11-2 to TRBJ1-1; a possible D gene is TRBD1 (6 bases). Germline-derived CDR1 and CDR2 are SGHAT and FQNNGV. V was shortened by 1 base and J by 7 bases, with 16 bases between the two germline ends. The CDR3 is 15 residues long.